This T cell receptor (beta chain) originates from a study of cytotoxic CD8 clonotypes in ibrutinib-treated CLL (dated by TCRdb to 2020 to 2023). As for the study more broadly: The cohort included roughly 15 treatment-naive and roughly 10 relapsed/refractory patients; 17 to 18 were IGHV unmutated. Responses were partial in some 24 patients and complete in 2; after median around 66 months follow-up, around 15 stayed in remission and 12 progressed. Response samples were taken after a median of 12 months on treatment, ranging from about 6 to 40 months. On average, each sample yielded 255,043 productive templates and tens of thousands of productive rearrangements. Of the 90 or so participants in the trial, 25 to 30 had longitudinal samples available. Cryopreserved peripheral blood mononuclear cells were collected at three points: before therapy, at response, and at either sustained remission or disease progression. Every remission and progressive disease sample was obtained while ibrutinib was still being received by the patients.

This specimen's time point label, interpreted: progressive disease on ibrutinib. For TCR beta library preparation, about 2.1 micrograms of genomic DNA were extracted from the cryopreserved PBMCs. Longitudinal blood samples from CLL patients on ibrutinib monotherapy were analyzed using high-throughput TCR beta sequencing. The patients took part in an open-label, single-center phase 2 trial of ibrutinib monotherapy. Each clonotype received, on average, about 9.7x coverage in deep resolution sequencing performed on a MiSeq, where the target depth lay between 1 in 1 million and 1 in 200,000 T cells. The immunoSEQ hsTCRB Kit was used to generate the TCR beta libraries. The authors' pipeline ran thus. The data were analyzed with ImmunoSEQ Analyzer and ImmunoSEQ Data Assistant, and V, D and J gene assignments followed IMGT definitions. Clonality, which ranges from 0 to 1, was calculated as one minus the normalized Shannon entropy of productive rearrangement frequencies. Only overrepresented clonotypes making up at least 0.05% of each patient's repertoire were included in the public clonotype analysis. About 13 age-matched healthy donor repertoires from immuneACCESS were used as controls for clonality. Drawn from immuneACCESS, this table holds only the in-frame rearrangements with V and J called that TCRdb kept. Clones are partly lost; checked studies trace under half to an unresolved V gene and leave the rest unexplained. Clone size and the V and J calls come from that table; the DNA yielded D and trimming. For this sample the table gives tens of thousands of clones, of which roughly two thirds were detected only once. The top ten hold approximately 7% of the sample.

Study-level results and caveats: Public clonotypes were rare and either contracted or stayed stable during treatment, and the rise in clonality at ibrutinib response reflected the expansion of private clonotypes. Baseline clonality exceeded that of age-matched healthy donors and correlated strongly with circulating CD8+ T-cell counts. Lymph node repertoires were not examined, and the timing of sampling was not matched between patients in sustained remission and those whose disease progressed. Clonality rose at ibrutinib response, remained stable during sustained remission, and dropped back toward baseline at progression.

Relative to germline, V is missing 1 base and J is missing 8 bases, with 6 bases of the junction outside any gene match. CDR1 and CDR2, per the germline V gene, are SGHTA and FQGNSA. Spanning cysteine to phenylalanine, the CDR3 consists of 15 amino acids. Only the CDR3 region is kept as DNA, spanning 45 bases read in frame from base 1. As to this clone: Its cognate antigen has yet to be identified. No qualities accompany the bases; no much larger clone lies one base away.

The sequence was collected from a human donor with chronic lymphocytic leukemia. The sample consisted of PBMCs, taken at disease progression, from a patient treated with ibrutinib. The chain employs TRBV7-2 and TRBJ2-3; 10 central bases correspond to TRBD2. The CDR3 in this case is CASSLDSGRDGTQYF. The nucleotides are TGTGCCAGCAGCTTAGACAGCGGGAGGGATGGTACGCAGTATTTT.